Shown below are 27 T cell receptor beta chains from a single sample sequenced in a study of T cell responses to AZD1222 COVID-19 vaccine. Generated by immunoSEQ multiplex PCR, the TCRdb table keeps only in-frame clones and is missing some. The repertoire has around 97,000 clones, 91% of them found once; the top ten carry under 60%. This specimen was peripheral blood, taken on day 0 of AZD1222 vaccination. Source of these receptors: an adult in good health.

The chain recombines TRBV5-1 with TRBJ2-1, with 8 bases fitting TRBD1. After removal of 5 bases from V and 12 bases from J, the junction contained 7 bases not matched to a gene. CDR3 size: 12 residues. Germline CDR1 is SGHRS and CDR2 is YFSETQ. This CDR3 is CASRVQGAGQFF. DNA of the CDR3: TGCGCCAGCAGGGTGCAGGGGGCAGGGCAGTTCTTC.

The chain joins TRBV3-1 (or the pseudogene TRBV3-2) to TRBJ2-7, with 8 bases fitting TRBD1. V shed 1 base and J 1 base; nucleotides not matched to a gene: 3. This CDR3 contains 15 residues. CDR1 LGHDT and CDR2 YNNKEL come from the germline V gene (reference sequence). As DNA, the CDR3 is TGTGCCAGCAGCCAAGCGCAGGGGGCGTCCTACGAGCAGTACTTC. It encodes CASSQAQGASYEQYF.

CDR3 amino acids: CASSADRDQPQHF. CDR3 sequence (DNA): TGTGCCAGCAGCGCCGACAGGGATCAGCCCCAGCATTTT. The chain has TRBV27 and TRBJ1-5, with TRBD1 identical over 7 bases. The CDR3 length is 13 residues. With V trimmed by 6 bases and J by 5 bases, 4 bases remained unmatched. Germline V gives CDR1 MNHEY, CDR2 SMNVEV (reference sequence).

DNA for the CDR3: TGTGCCAGCAGGAGGGAAGGGAACACTGAAGCTTTCTTT. Encoded protein: CASRREGNTEAFF. The chain employs TRBV2 and TRBJ1-1, with D unresolved. Per germline, CDR1 SNHLY and CDR2 FYNNEI. V was trimmed by 6 bases and J by 1 base, leaving 9 bases between them. The CDR3 totals 13 residues.

V gene TRBV6-1 combines with J gene TRBJ1-2; 8 positions agree with TRBD1. The V gene end was trimmed by 1 base and the J gene end by 0 bases; junction bases not matched to a gene: 1. Germline loops: CDR1 MNHNS, CDR2 SASEGT. The CDR3 covers 15 residues. The CDR3 DNA reads TGTGCCAGCAGTGAAGACAGGGGGACTAACTATGGCTACACCTTC. Amino acid sequence: CASSEDRGTNYGYTF.

The chain has TRBV7-2 and TRBJ2-2; weak D call: TRBD2 (6 bases). The CDR3 is made up of 15 amino acids. The germline V and J ends were trimmed by 4 bases and 5 bases, with 14 bases remaining between them. Germline CDR1 SGHTA, CDR2 FQGNSA. The CDR3 sequence is CASSSSYGTTGELFF. CDR3 bases: TGTGCCAGCAGCTCATCGTACGGGACTACCGGGGAGCTGTTTTTT. Looking up the rest from reference TRBV7-2 and TRBJ2-2 gives the full variable domain: GAGVSQSPSNKVTEKGKDVELRCDPISGHTALYWYRQSLGQGLEFLIYFQGNSAPDKSGLPSDRFSAERTGGSVSTLTIQRTQQEDSAVYLCASSSSYGTTGELFFGEGSRLTVL.

This rearrangement joins TRBV7-9 to TRBJ2-1; weak D call: TRBD2 (5 bases). V was cut by 0 bases and J by 9 bases, with 12 bases left in between. This CDR3 is built from 14 residues. Germline CDR1 SEHNR, CDR2 FQNEAQ (reference sequence). CDR3 sequence: CASSLAGVRIEQFF. The CDR3 DNA reads TGTGCCAGCAGCTTAGCGGGAGTTCGTATTGAGCAGTTCTTC.

V gene TRBV7-2 combines with J gene TRBJ2-1; 7 nucleotides match TRBD1. Germline CDR1 reads SGHTA; CDR2 reads FQGNSA. The CDR3 has 13 residues. J lost 4 bases, V lost 5 bases, and 2 bases had no gene match. The DNA of the CDR3 is TGTGCCAGCAGCGGACAGGCTTACAATGAGCAGTTCTTC. Its protein product is CASSGQAYNEQFF.

The rearrangement links TRBV2 to TRBJ2-7; the match to TRBD1 covers 10 bases. Germline CDR1 reads SNHLY; CDR2 reads FYNNEI. The CDR3 totals 12 residues. Trimming took 9 bases from V and 6 from J; bases not matched to a gene: 5. CDR3 DNA sequence: TGTGCCAGGGGACAGGGGTTCCGCGAGCAGTACTTC. It encodes CARGQGFREQYF.

The chain uses TRBV5-1 and TRBJ2-2; D is unresolved. The CDR3 covers 12 residues. Germline V gene data show CDR1 as SGHRS and CDR2 as YFSETQ. V lost 4 bases, J lost 4 bases, and 5 bases lay in between. The CDR3 loop reads CASSKSTGELFF. The CDR3 nucleotides read TGCGCCAGCAGCAAGAGCACCGGGGAGCTGTTTTTT.

The chain uses TRBV5-1 and TRBJ2-3; no clear D gene. V gave up 0 bases and J gave up 0 bases, with 14 bases separating them. The CDR3 totals 17 residues. CDR1 SGHRS and CDR2 YFSETQ come from the germline V gene. CDR3 in amino acids: CASSLEPAGSSTDTQYF. Here the CDR3 DNA reads TGCGCCAGCAGCTTGGAACCCGCAGGCTCTAGCACAGATACGCAGTATTTT.

This chain links TRBV7-3 with TRBJ2-5; 12 bases align to TRBD2. Germline CDR1 reads SGHTA; CDR2 reads FQGTGA. The junction had 6 bases not matched to a gene; V was cut back by 5 bases and J by 5 bases. The CDR3 loop spans 15 amino acids. CDR3 residues: CASSRLAGAWETQYF. CDR3 nucleotides: TGTGCCAGCAGCAGACTAGCGGGAGCTTGGGAGACCCAGTACTTC.

CDR3 sequence reads: CASSFLGQGANEKLFF. The CDR3 region has the DNA TGTGCCAGCAGCTTCCTAGGGCAGGGGGCGAATGAAAAACTGTTTTTT. The chain recombines TRBV13 with TRBJ1-4; TRBD1 matches 8 bases. The CDR3 totals 16 residues. J lost 5 bases, V lost 3 bases, and 8 bases had no gene match. Looked up from germline, CDR1 is PRHDT and CDR2 is FYEKMQ (reference sequence).

J is TRBJ2-7 and V is TRBV6-5; a possible D gene is TRBD1 (6 bases). V was shortened by 8 bases and J by 5 bases, with 16 bases between the two germline ends. The CDR3 contains 13 residues. In germline, CDR1 is MNHEY, CDR2 SVGAGI. In nucleotides, the CDR3 is TGTGCCAGCGACAGGCTTACGGGCCACGAGCAGTACTTC. This translates into CASDRLTGHEQYF.

The rearrangement links TRBV3-1 (or the pseudogene TRBV3-2) to TRBJ2-7, with 9 bases that match TRBD1. The junction had 8 bases not matched to a gene; V was cut back by 4 bases and J by 4 bases. CDR1 and CDR2 from the germline V gene are LGHDT and YNNKEL (reference sequence). The length of the CDR3 is 15 residues. DNA of the CDR3: TGTGCCAGCAGCCCCCGGGACAGGGAGATTTACGAGCAGTACTTC. It yields the protein CASSPRDREIYEQYF.

The rearrangement joins TRBV28 to TRBJ1-3; a weak D match, TRBD1 (5 bases). Germline V lookup: CDR1 MDHEN, CDR2 SYDVKM. Trimming shortened V by 7 bases and J by 4 bases, and 17 bases separated the two germline ends. The length of the CDR3 is 15 residues. The CDR3: CASTALQGLGNTIYF. CDR3 DNA sequence: TGTGCCAGCACCGCCCTGCAGGGATTAGGAAACACCATATATTTT.

The chain employs TRBV6-5 and TRBJ2-7; 11 positions match TRBD2. Germline CDR1 reads MNHEY; CDR2 reads SVGAGI. V shed 9 bases and J 0 bases; nucleotides not matched to a gene: 4. The CDR3 sequence is 14 residues long. CDR3 region: CASPTSGSSYEQYF. For the CDR3, the DNA is TGTGCCAGTCCCACTAGCGGGAGCTCCTACGAGCAGTACTTC.

CDR3 nucleotide sequence: TGTGCCAGCAGAAGAAGTGGGAGCACAGATACGCAGTATTTT. Translating it yields CASRRSGSTDTQYF. The chain recombines TRBV27 with TRBJ2-3; D is ambiguous. Trimming removed 6 bases from V and 0 bases from J, with 10 bases in between. The CDR3 extends over 14 amino acids. CDR1 and CDR2 (germline): MNHEY, SMNVEV (reference sequence).

The CDR3 here is CASSLSGDWGQYF. The CDR3 region has the DNA TGCGCCAGCAGCTTGTCAGGGGACTGGGGGCAGTATTTT. The chain has TRBV5-1 and TRBJ2-3; D is tentatively TRBD1 or TRBD2 (6 bases each). Per germline, CDR1 SGHRS and CDR2 YFSETQ. The CDR3 covers 13 residues. V was cut by 1 base and J by 11 bases, with 14 bases left in between. The entire variable domain, with the rest obtained from reference TRBV5-1 and TRBJ2-3, is as follows: KAGVTQTPRYLIKTRGQQVTLSCSPISGHRSVSWYQQTPGQGLQFLFEYFSETQRNKGNFPGRFSGRQFSNSRSEMNVSTLELGDSALYLCASSLSGDWGQYFGPGTRLTVL.

CDR3 in DNA: TGTGCCACCAGCAGAGTTCTAGCGGCTGAAAACATTCAGTACTTC. Translated: CATSRVLAAENIQYF. The V call is TRBV15, the J call TRBJ2-4; 7 bases are a match to TRBD2. Looked up from germline, CDR1 is LNHNV and CDR2 is YYDKDF (reference sequence). This CDR3 spans 15 amino acids. V was pared by 1 base and J by 5 bases, with 5 bases of the junction left unmatched.

The chain couples TRBV6-1 to TRBJ1-5; no firm D call. This CDR3 is 16 amino acids long. V was clipped by 0 bases and J by 2 bases, with 11 bases between them. Germline-derived CDR1 and CDR2 are MNHNS and SASEGT. In DNA, the CDR3 is TGTGCCAGCAGTGAAGCTGTAGCTGGGGGCAATCAGCCCCAGCATTTT. The encoded protein is CASSEAVAGGNQPQHF.

This clone has a single count. The rearrangement joins TRBV11-2 to TRBJ2-1, with 10 positions matching TRBD2. Germline V gene data show CDR1 as SGHAT and CDR2 as FQNNGV. The CDR3 is 11 amino acids. The junction had 2 bases not matched to a gene; V was cut back by 3 bases and J by 15 bases. DNA of the CDR3: TGTGCCAGCAGCTTGGGACTAGCGTGGTTCTTC. Its translation: CASSLGLAWFF.

This clone was recorded once. This rearrangement joins TRBV28 to TRBJ1-2, with 9 bases that match TRBD1. The germline V gene encodes CDR1 MDHEN and CDR2 SYDVKM. The CDR3 sequence is 15 residues long. V was pared by 6 bases and J by 0 bases, with 5 bases of the junction left unmatched. The CDR3 region is CASRTTGGTNYGYTF. Written as DNA, the CDR3 is TGTGCCAGCAGGACGACAGGGGGAACTAACTATGGCTACACCTTC.

This chain joins TRBV29-1 and TRBJ2-7; 7 bases are shared with TRBD1. Trimming at V came to 7 bases and at J to 5 bases, leaving 14 bases not matched to a gene. CDR1 SQVTM and CDR2 ANQGSEA come from the germline V gene. There are 14 residues in the CDR3. Here the CDR3 DNA reads TGCAGCGCTTCGTTTCAGACAGGGCGGGACGAGCAGTACTTC. Translating gives CSASFQTGRDEQYF.

This chain connects TRBV27 to TRBJ2-2; D uncertain. Germline V gene sequence: CDR1 MNHEY, CDR2 SMNVEV (reference sequence). Trimming pared 6 bases from V and 7 bases from J, leaving 9 bases between. CDR3 length: 12 residues. The CDR3: CASSRQNGELFF. CDR3 bases: TGTGCCAGCAGCCGGCAAAACGGGGAGCTGTTTTTT.

The chain employs TRBV5-1 and TRBJ1-3, with D possibly being TRBD1 (5 bases). Germline CDR1 reads SGHRS; CDR2 reads YFSETQ. V was cut by 2 bases and J by 0 bases, with 12 bases left in between. This CDR3 contains 16 residues. The CDR3 DNA follows: TGCGCCAGCAGCTTCCAGGGTCCTACCTCTGGAAACACCATATATTTT. Amino acid sequence: CASSFQGPTSGNTIYF.

The chain links TRBV28 to TRBJ2-7; D gene uncertain. This CDR3 spans 14 amino acids. Trimming removed 7 bases from V and 7 bases from J, with 20 bases in between. Germline V gene data show CDR1 as MDHEN and CDR2 as SYDVKM. The CDR3 here is CASTSRTPIGEQYF. The CDR3 DNA reads as TGTGCCAGCACCTCGAGGACCCCGATTGGAGAGCAGTACTTC.